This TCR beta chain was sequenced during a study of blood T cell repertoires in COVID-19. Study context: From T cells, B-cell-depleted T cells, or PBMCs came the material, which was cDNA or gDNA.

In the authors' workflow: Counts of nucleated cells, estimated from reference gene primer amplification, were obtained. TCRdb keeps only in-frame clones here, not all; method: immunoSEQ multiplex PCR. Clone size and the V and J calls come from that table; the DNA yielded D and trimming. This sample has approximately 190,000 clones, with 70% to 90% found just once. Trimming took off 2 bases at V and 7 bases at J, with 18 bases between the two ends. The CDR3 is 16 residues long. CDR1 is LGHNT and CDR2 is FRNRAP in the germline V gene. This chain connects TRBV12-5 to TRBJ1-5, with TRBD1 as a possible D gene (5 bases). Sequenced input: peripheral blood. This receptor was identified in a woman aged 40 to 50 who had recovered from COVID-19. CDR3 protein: CASGLYLVQGNQPQHF. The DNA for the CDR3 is TGTGCTAGTGGTTTGTACCTCGTGCAGGGAAACCAGCCCCAGCATTTT.